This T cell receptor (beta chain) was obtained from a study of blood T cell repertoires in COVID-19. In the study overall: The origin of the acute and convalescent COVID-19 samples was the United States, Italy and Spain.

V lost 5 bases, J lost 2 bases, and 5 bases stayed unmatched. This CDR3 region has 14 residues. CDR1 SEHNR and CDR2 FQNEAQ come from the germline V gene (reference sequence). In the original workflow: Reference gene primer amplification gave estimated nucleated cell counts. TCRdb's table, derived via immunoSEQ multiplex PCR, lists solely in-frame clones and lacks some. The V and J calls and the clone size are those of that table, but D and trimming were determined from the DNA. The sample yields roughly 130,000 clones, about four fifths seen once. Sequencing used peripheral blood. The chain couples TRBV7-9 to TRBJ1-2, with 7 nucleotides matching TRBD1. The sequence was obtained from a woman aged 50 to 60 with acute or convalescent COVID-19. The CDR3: CASSKQGPNYGYTF. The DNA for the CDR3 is TGTGCCAGCAGCAAACAGGGGCCGAACTATGGCTACACCTTC.